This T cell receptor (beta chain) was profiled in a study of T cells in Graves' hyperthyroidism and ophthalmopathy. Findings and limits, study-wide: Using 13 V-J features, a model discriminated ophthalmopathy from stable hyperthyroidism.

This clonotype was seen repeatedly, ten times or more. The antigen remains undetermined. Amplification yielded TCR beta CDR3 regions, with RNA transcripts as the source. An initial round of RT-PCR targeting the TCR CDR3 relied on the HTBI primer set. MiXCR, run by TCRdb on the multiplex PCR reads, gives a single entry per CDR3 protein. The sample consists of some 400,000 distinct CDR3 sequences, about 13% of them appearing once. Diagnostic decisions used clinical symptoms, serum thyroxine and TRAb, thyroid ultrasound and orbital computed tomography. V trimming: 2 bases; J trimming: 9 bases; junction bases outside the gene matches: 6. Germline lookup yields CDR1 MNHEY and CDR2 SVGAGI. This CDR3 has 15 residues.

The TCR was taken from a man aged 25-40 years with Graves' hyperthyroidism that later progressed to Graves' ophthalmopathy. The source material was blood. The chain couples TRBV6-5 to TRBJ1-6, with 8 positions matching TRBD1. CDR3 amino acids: CASSYRDRRGSPLHF. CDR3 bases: TGTGCCAGCAGTTACAGGGACAGGCGGGGTTCACCCCTCCACTTT.